What follows is one TCR beta chain and its context. Its antigen is as yet unknown. Some clones are missing from TCRdb's copy, which holds only in-frame ones; the method was immunoSEQ multiplex PCR. The top ten clones hold about 8% of a sample with about 85,000 clones, less than 95% of them seen once. The germline V gene encodes CDR1 LNHDA and CDR2 SQIVND (reference sequence). The CDR3 runs 13 residues. Between the trimmed V and J ends, which lost 9 bases and 4 bases, there was a span of 13 bases. This record belongs to a study of T cell responses to AZD1222 COVID-19 vaccine. Study observations and caveats: Baseline serostatus was positive in only a handful of AZD1222 recipients. Clonal diversity may have been underestimated in mostly white British donors.

This TCR was sampled from an adult who received the AZD1222 COVID-19 vaccine. This chain joins TRBV19 and TRBJ1-5; a possible D gene is TRBD1 (5 bases). The sequencing here drew on peripheral blood, taken 28 days after the second AZD1222 dose. This CDR3 is CASLGGGNQPQHF. The CDR3 coding sequence is TGTGCCAGCTTGGGTGGGGGAAATCAGCCCCAGCATTTT.